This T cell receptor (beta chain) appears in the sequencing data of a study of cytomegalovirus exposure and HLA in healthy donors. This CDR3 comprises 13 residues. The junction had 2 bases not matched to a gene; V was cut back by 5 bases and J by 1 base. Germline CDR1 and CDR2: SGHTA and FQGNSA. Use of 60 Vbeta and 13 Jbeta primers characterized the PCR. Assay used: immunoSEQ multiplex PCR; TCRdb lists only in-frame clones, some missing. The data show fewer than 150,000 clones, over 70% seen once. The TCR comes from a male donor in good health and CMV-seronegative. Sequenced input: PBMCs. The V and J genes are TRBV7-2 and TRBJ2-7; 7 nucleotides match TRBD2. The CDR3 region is CASSPGLSYEQYF. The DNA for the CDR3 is TGTGCCAGCAGCCCGGGACTATCCTACGAGCAGTACTTC.